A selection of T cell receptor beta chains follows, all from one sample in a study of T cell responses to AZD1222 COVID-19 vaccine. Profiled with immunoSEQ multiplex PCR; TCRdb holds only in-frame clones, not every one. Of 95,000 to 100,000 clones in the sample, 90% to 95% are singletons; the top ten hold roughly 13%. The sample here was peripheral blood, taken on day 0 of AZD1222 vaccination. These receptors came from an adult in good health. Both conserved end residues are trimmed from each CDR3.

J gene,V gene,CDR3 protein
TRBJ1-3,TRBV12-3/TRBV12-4,ASSSKPTEIY
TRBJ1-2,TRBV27,ASSLRQGASGYT
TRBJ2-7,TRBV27,ASRRDSSYEQY
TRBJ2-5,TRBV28,ASSPILAGVQTQY
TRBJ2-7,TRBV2,ASRRQEGGNEQY
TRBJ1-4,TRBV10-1,ADRRGKLF
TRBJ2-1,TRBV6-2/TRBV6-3,ASSPGPVGEQF
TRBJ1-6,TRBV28,ASISRVGSPLH
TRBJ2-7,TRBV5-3,ARSFGGSSYEQY
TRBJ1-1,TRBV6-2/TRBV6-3,ASSYSNRNTEAF
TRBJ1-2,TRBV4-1,ASSQDGGGGIGGYT
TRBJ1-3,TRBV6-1,ASSEGYRGKGNTIY
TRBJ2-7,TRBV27,ASSLFDRAYEQY
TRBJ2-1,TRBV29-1,SVVQLAGGPREQF
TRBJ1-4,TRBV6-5,ASGRYRATNEKLF
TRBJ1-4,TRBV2,ASSAGQGSSEKLF
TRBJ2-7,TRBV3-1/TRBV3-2,ASSQDPGEDEQY
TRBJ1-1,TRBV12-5,ASGLVQGASTEAF
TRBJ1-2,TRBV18,ASSPRLGDYGYT
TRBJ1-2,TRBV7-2,ASSLASGQAIVKNYGYT
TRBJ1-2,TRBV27,ASSPFHRGDGYT
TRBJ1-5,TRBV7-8,ASSQVWTPSNQPQH
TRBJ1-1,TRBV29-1,SYQTGPGEAF
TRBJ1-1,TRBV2,ASTQTGKMNTEAF
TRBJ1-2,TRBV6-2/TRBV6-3,ASSSPGTDYGYT
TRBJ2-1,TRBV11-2,ASSSRDRDPNEQF
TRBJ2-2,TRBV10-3,AISESGGELF
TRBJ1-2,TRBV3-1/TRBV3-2,ASSQLPGGINYGYT
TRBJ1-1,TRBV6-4,ASRLDSGTEAF